These 21 T cell receptor beta chains were all obtained from the same sample, sequenced in a study of Graves' ophthalmopathy and Graves' hyperthyroidism. Amplified material comprised TCR beta CDR3 regions derived from RNA transcripts. Investigators did first-round RT-PCR with HTBI primers, then second-round multiplex PCR. Using its own MiXCR run on the multiplex PCR reads, TCRdb lists one record per CDR3 protein. The sample contains a few hundred thousand distinct CDR3 sequences, around a sixth of which appear only once. Source material: peripheral blood. Source of these receptors: an adult man with Graves' ophthalmopathy.

This clonotype has just a few counts. The genes are TRBV6-5 and TRBJ2-7; 8 positions match TRBD1. CDR1 is MNHEY, CDR2 SVGAGI, per germline. This CDR3 contains 16 residues. After removal of 2 bases from V and 0 bases from J, the junction contained 6 bases not matched to a gene. CDR3 amino acids: CASSYRTGRSSYEQYF. The CDR3 nucleotides read TGTGCCAGCAGTTACAGGACAGGGAGGAGCTCCTACGAGCAGTACTTC.

Ten or more counts support this clonotype. CDR3 residues: CASRGGPLRAHYGYTF. The CDR3 nucleotides read TGTGCCAGCAGAGGGGGGCCACTCAGGGCCCACTATGGCTACACCTTC. This chain links TRBV6-5 with TRBJ1-2; perhaps TRBD1 as D (6 bases). The ends were cut back, 6 bases at V and 3 bases at J, with 20 bases in the middle. The CDR3 sequence is 16 residues long. Germline loops: CDR1 MNHEY, CDR2 SVGAGI.

The chain is built from TRBV2 and TRBJ2-5, with TRBD2 as a possible D gene (6 bases). V was clipped by 1 base and J by 7 bases, with 10 bases between them. Per the germline V gene, CDR1 is SNHLY and CDR2 is FYNNEI. The CDR3 is 13 amino acids. The CDR3 DNA reads as TGTGCCAGCAGTGAAGGCACTAGCCGGACCCAGTACTTC. This codes for CASSEGTSRTQYF.

This clonotype was found many times. The rearrangement joins TRBV5-4 to TRBJ2-7; 10 nucleotides agree with TRBD2. Germline V CDR1 and CDR2: SGHNT, YYREEE (reference sequence). CDR3 length equals 20 residues. J was trimmed by 0 bases and V by 3 bases; bases with no gene match: 18. CDR3 bases: TGTGCCAGCAGCTGGCCCATCCCTAGCGGGGGACCTCCAAGCTCCTACGAGCAGTACTTC. This codes for CASSWPIPSGGPPSSYEQYF.

This clonotype was seen many times. The V call is TRBV7-2, the J call TRBJ2-5; D unresolved. CDR3 length equals 14 residues. Germline V gene sequence: CDR1 SGHTA, CDR2 FQGNSA. V was pared by 2 bases and J by 4 bases, with 11 bases between. Here the CDR3 reads CASSLFADVETQYF. For the CDR3, the DNA is TGTGCCAGCAGCTTATTTGCGGATGTAGAGACCCAGTACTTC. The whole variable domain, remainder taken from reference TRBV7-2 and TRBJ2-5, is GAGVSQSPSNKVTEKGKDVELRCDPISGHTALYWYRQSLGQGLEFLIYFQGNSAPDKSGLPSDRFSAERTGGSVSTLTIQRTQQEDSAVYLCASSLFADVETQYFGPGTRLLVL.

In this sample, this clonotype turned up many times. The chain is built from TRBV6-1 and TRBJ1-1; weak D call: TRBD1 (5 bases). This CDR3 has 14 residues. V lost 7 bases to trimming and J lost 3 bases, with 15 bases between them. CDR1 and CDR2 (germline): MNHNS, SASEGT. CDR3 protein: CASTLLGGDTEAFF. The CDR3 nucleotides read TGTGCCAGCACTCTCCTGGGAGGGGACACTGAAGCTTTCTTT.

The sample holds many counts of this clonotype. This rearrangement joins TRBV29-1 to TRBJ1-1; D may be TRBD1 (6 bases). Trimming removed 6 bases from V and 5 bases from J, with 13 bases in between. CDR1 and CDR2 from the germline V gene are SQVTM and ANQGSEA. The CDR3 runs to 12 residues. The CDR3 protein is CSVVTGITEAFF. The CDR3 DNA sequence: TGCAGCGTAGTCACAGGGATAACTGAAGCTTTCTTT. Based on the CDR3 plus reference TRBV29-1 and TRBJ1-1, the full variable domain is SAVISQKPSRDICQRGTSLTIQCQVDSQVTMMFWYRQQPGQSLTLIATANQGSEATYESGFVIDKFPISRPNLTFSTLTVSNMSPEDSSIYLCSVVTGITEAFFGQGTRLTVV.

This clonotype was recorded at least ten times. The CDR3 is CSATGTSGLEQYF. Here the CDR3 DNA reads TGCAGTGCCACCGGGACTAGCGGATTAGAGCAGTACTTC. V is TRBV20-1 and J is TRBJ2-7, with 11 bases identical to TRBD2. This CDR3 is 13 amino acids long. Germline CDR1 is DFQATT and CDR2 is SNEGSKA (reference sequence). Losses at the gene ends were 6 bases for V and 7 bases for J; bases not matched to a gene: 8.

This clonotype has at least ten counts. Its ends do not fully match the called genes, so a read error is possible. This sequence joins TRBV7-7 and TRBJ2-5, with D perhaps matching TRBD2 (5 bases). CDR1 SSHAT and CDR2 FNYEAQ come from the germline V gene (reference sequence). The CDR3 totals 16 residues. For the CDR3, the DNA is TGTGCTAGCAGCTTAGGTGTATTGAGGGCTCAAGAGACCCAGTACTTC. Its translation: CASSLGVLRAQETQYF.

This clonotype was counted at least ten times. V gene TRBV12-3 or TRBV12-4 combines with J gene TRBJ1-2; D is ambiguous. The CDR3 is made up of 12 amino acids. V gave up 7 bases and J gave up 4 bases, with 10 bases separating them. Here the CDR3 DNA reads TGTGCCAGCACCCTCGGTAGCTATGGCTACACCTTC. Translating gives CASTLGSYGYTF.

Many counts were recorded for this clonotype. The chain has TRBV4-1 and TRBJ2-5; D perhaps matches TRBD2 (5 bases). The CDR3 loop spans 14 amino acids. Trimming left V 0 bases short and J 7 bases short, with 12 bases between. Per germline, CDR1 MGHRA and CDR2 YSYEKL. CDR3 amino acids: CASSQERVFRTQYF. The CDR3 DNA sequence: TGCGCCAGCAGCCAAGAGAGGGTGTTCAGGACCCAGTACTTC.

Many counts were recorded for this clonotype. The chain recombines TRBV6-2 or TRBV6-3 with TRBJ1-5; TRBD1 matches at 7 bases. The CDR3 is 16 residues long. Losses at the gene ends were 3 bases for V and 0 bases for J; bases not matched to a gene: 5. CDR1 and CDR2 (germline): MNHEY, SVGEGT. The CDR3 is CASSYPQGVSNQPQHF. Written as DNA, the CDR3 is TGTGCCAGCAGTTATCCTCAGGGGGTTAGCAATCAGCCCCAGCATTTT.

This clonotype showed up just a few times. No conserved phenylalanine or tryptophan ends this CDR3, so it is likely a read error. V gene TRBV12-3 or TRBV12-4 combines with J gene TRBJ2-7, with D perhaps TRBD1 (6 bases). Trimming took 1 base from V and 4 from J, leaving 14 bases between them. The CDR3 loop spans 15 amino acids. CDR3 amino acids: CASSLVLQGQYEQYL. CDR3 nucleotides: TGTGCCAGCAGTTTAGTACTACAGGGACAATACGAGCAGTACTTG.

Ten or more counts support this clonotype. CDR3 DNA: TGTGCCAGCTCACCTGGGGATTTGGAGACCCAGTACTTC. It yields the protein CASSPGDLETQYF. J is TRBJ2-5 and V is TRBV18; D ambiguous. Germline V gene sequence: CDR1 KGHSH, CDR2 LQKENI. This CDR3 is 13 amino acids long. V lost 3 bases, J lost 5 bases, and 10 bases lay in between.

This clonotype showed up many times. The chain joins TRBV15 to TRBJ1-5, with D tentatively TRBD1 (6 bases). Germline values: CDR1 LNHNV, CDR2 YYDKDF (reference sequence). This CDR3 has 15 residues. Between the trimmed V and J ends, which lost 5 bases and 3 bases, there was a span of 14 bases. CDR3 residues: CATSPSDRYNQPQHF. The CDR3 bases are TGTGCCACCAGCCCCTCCGACAGGTACAATCAGCCCCAGCATTTT.

In the case of this clonotype: A much larger clone differs from this one at a single base, so this may be a read error. The V call is TRBV11-2, the J call TRBJ2-5; 8 bases are a match to TRBD1. V dropped 6 bases and J dropped 13; count of bases not matched to a gene: 16. Germline V gene lookup returns CDR1 SGHAT and CDR2 FQNNGV. This CDR3 is built from 14 residues. CDR3 sequence reads: CASSPDRASYELYF. CDR3 in DNA: TGTGCCAGCAGTCCGGACAGGGCCTCCTACGAGCTGTACTTC.

At least ten counts were recorded for this clonotype. The rearrangement uses TRBV20-1 and TRBJ2-2, with D tentatively TRBD1 (7 bases). Germline CDR1 reads DFQATT; CDR2 reads SNEGSKA (reference sequence). Trimming pared 6 bases from V and 5 bases from J, leaving 10 bases between. The CDR3 loop spans 12 amino acids. The CDR3 region is CSAQGGTGELFF. The DNA for the CDR3 is TGCAGTGCCCAGGGGGGTACCGGGGAGCTGTTTTTT.

This clonotype showed up just a few times. CDR3 coding DNA: TGTGCCAGCAGCCCCAGGGGGTGGGGGACTGAAGCTTTCTTT. This gives the protein CASSPRGWGTEAFF. The rearrangement joins TRBV3-1 to TRBJ1-1, with 7 bases aligning to TRBD1. Looked up from germline, CDR1 is LGHDT and CDR2 is YNNKEL (reference sequence). V was pared by 4 bases and J by 5 bases, with 7 bases of the junction left unmatched. The CDR3 runs to 14 residues.

This clonotype has a count of ten or more. Here the CDR3 DNA reads TGTGCCAGCAGTTTTGGGGCGGGCAACTATGGCTACACCTTC. It encodes CASSFGAGNYGYTF. The rearrangement uses TRBV12-3 or TRBV12-4 and TRBJ1-2, with a tentative D call TRBD1 (5 bases). The CDR3 has 14 amino acids. The V and J ends lost 3 bases and 2 bases respectively, with 10 bases between them.

At least ten counts were recorded for this clonotype. The chain combines TRBV24-1 with TRBJ2-6, with unresolved D. Germline V gene data show CDR1 as KGHDR and CDR2 as SFDVKD. V was clipped by 5 bases and J by 0 bases, with 16 bases between them. The CDR3 covers 18 residues. The CDR3 nucleotides read TGTGCCACCAGTGCACATCCCATGGAGAGCTCTGGGGCCAACGTCCTGACTTTC. Its protein product is CATSAHPMESSGANVLTF.

This clonotype appeared many times. J is TRBJ1-1 and V is TRBV10-1; 9 nucleotides align to TRBD1. This CDR3 comprises 15 residues. Germline V CDR1 and CDR2: WNHNN, SYGVQD (reference sequence). V dropped 10 bases and J dropped 0; count of bases not matched to a gene: 9. CDR3 amino acids: CATRDRGEMNTEAFF. The CDR3, as DNA: TGCGCCACCAGAGACAGGGGGGAGATGAACACTGAAGCTTTCTTT.